The 19 T cell receptor beta chains below all came from one sample that was sequenced in a study of molecular identifiers for immune sequencing clone quantification. Using its own MiXCR run on the PCR reads, TCRdb lists one record per CDR3 protein. The repertoire includes fewer than 45,000 distinct CDR3 sequences, roughly 18% of them detected once, and 6.5% to 9% sits in the top ten. Material: naive CD8+ T cells from blood, with Jurkat cell RNA spiked in. Subset indicated: FACS-sorted CD8+CD4-CCR7+CD45RA+ naive T cells. The receptors come from a human donor in good health. Some libraries in this study had Jurkat cell RNA spiked in.

There are many counts of this clonotype. This rearrangement joins TRBV29-1 to TRBJ2-4, with D unclear. V was cut by 7 bases and J by 7 bases, with 8 bases left in between. Germline lookup yields CDR1 SQVTM and CDR2 ANQGSEA. This CDR3 has 10 residues. CDR3 DNA: TGCAGCGCGACCGGGAACATTCAGTACTTC. Translated: CSATGNIQYF.

The chain has TRBV23-1 and TRBJ2-7, with 7 bases aligning to TRBD1. TRBV23-1 is an ORF; its function is uncertain. The CDR3 sequence is 15 residues long. The ends lost 6 bases at V and 0 bases at J; junction bases unmatched: 8. The CDR3 spells CASRKGGLSSYEQYF. The DNA of the CDR3 is TGCGCCAGCAGAAAAGGGGGCTTAAGCTCCTACGAGCAGTACTTC.

This clonotype was observed a few times. The CDR3 DNA reads TGTGCCAGCGCCGACAGGGTCAAAAACATTCAGTACTTC. Amino acid sequence: CASADRVKNIQYF. V usage is TRBV27 and J usage is TRBJ2-4; 7 bases fit TRBD1. CDR3 length equals 13 residues. V lost 8 bases to trimming and J lost 3 bases; unmatched junction nucleotides: 4. Germline loops: CDR1 MNHEY, CDR2 SMNVEV (reference sequence).

This clonotype was counted at least ten times. V usage is TRBV28 and J usage is TRBJ2-7, with a weak D call TRBD2 (5 bases). Germline CDR1 is MDHEN and CDR2 is SYDVKM. V was cut by 6 bases and J by 0 bases, with 15 bases left in between. This CDR3 has 15 residues. The CDR3 loop is CASRKGLTNSYEQYF. CDR3 in DNA: TGTGCCAGCAGAAAAGGACTGACCAACTCCTACGAGCAGTACTTC.

This clonotype has at least ten counts. The chain carries TRBV28 and TRBJ2-1; 12 positions match TRBD1. Trimming cost V 10 bases and J 0 bases; bases outside gene matches: 22. The germline gives CDR1 MDHEN, CDR2 SYDVKM. The CDR3 has 21 amino acids. This chain's CDR3 is CATKAHLPGQGAMSSYNEQFF. CDR3 coding DNA: TGTGCCACAAAAGCTCACCTCCCGGGACAGGGGGCTATGAGCTCCTACAATGAGCAGTTCTTC.

In this sample, this clonotype turned up many times. This chain links TRBV15 with TRBJ2-1, with D perhaps matching TRBD1 or TRBD2 (5 bases each). Germline V gene lookup returns CDR1 LNHNV and CDR2 YYDKDF (reference sequence). CDR3 length equals 15 residues. V was shortened by 4 bases and J by 2 bases, with 12 bases between the two germline ends. Here the CDR3 reads CATSIGQGPYNEQFF. The CDR3 bases are TGTGCCACCAGCATAGGCCAGGGACCCTACAATGAGCAGTTCTTC.

The table lists this clonotype with many counts. V and J are TRBV7-9 and TRBJ2-1; weak D call: TRBD2 (6 bases). The CDR3 extends over 12 amino acids. V lost 4 bases and J 9 bases, leaving 10 bases between the germline ends. The V gene's germline CDR1 is SEHNR and CDR2 FQNEAQ (reference sequence). CDR3 loop: CASSWGDPEQFF. The CDR3 bases are TGTGCCAGCAGCTGGGGGGATCCTGAGCAGTTCTTC. Based on the CDR3 plus reference TRBV7-9 and TRBJ2-1, the full variable domain is DTGVSQNPRHKITKRGQNVTFRCDPISEHNRLYWYRQTLGQGPEFLTYFQNEAQLEKSRLLSDRFSAERPKGSFSTLEIQRTEQGDSAMYLCASSWGDPEQFFGPGTRLTVL.

The rearrangement links TRBV19 to TRBJ1-5; 9 positions agree with TRBD1. The germline V gene has CDR1 LNHDA and CDR2 SQIVND (reference sequence). The ends lost 7 bases at V and 6 bases at J; junction bases unmatched: 13. The CDR3 covers 16 residues. The CDR3: CASMDLEQGASQPQHF. For the CDR3, the DNA is TGTGCCAGTATGGACCTAGAACAGGGGGCAAGTCAGCCCCAGCATTTT.

This clonotype was picked up many times. In DNA form, the CDR3 reads TGTGCCAGCAGAACGGGACTAGGGCGGACCGGGGAGCTGTTTTTT. As protein: CASRTGLGRTGELFF. The chain recombines TRBV27 with TRBJ2-2, with TRBD2 matching over 8 bases. Per germline, CDR1 MNHEY and CDR2 SMNVEV (reference sequence). The V gene end was trimmed by 6 bases and the J gene end by 5 bases; junction bases not matched to a gene: 8. CDR3 length equals 15 residues.

Many counts were recorded for this clonotype. The V call is TRBV12-3 or TRBV12-4, the J call TRBJ2-7; a weak D match, TRBD2 (5 bases). The CDR3 loop spans 13 amino acids. Trimming took off 5 bases at V and 6 bases at J, with 14 bases between the two ends. The CDR3 DNA reads TGTGCCAGCAGTCTTCCGGGGAGCAGCGAGCAGTACTTC. Translation: CASSLPGSSEQYF.

This clonotype was counted many times. This chain connects TRBV3-1 to TRBJ2-1; a possible D gene is TRBD2 (6 bases). This CDR3 has 15 residues. The germline V gene has CDR1 LGHDT and CDR2 YNNKEL (reference sequence). V gave up 0 bases and J gave up 10 bases, with 16 bases separating them. For the CDR3, the DNA is TGTGCCAGCAGCCAAGATCGGGGACTTCGACGGGAGCAGTTCTTC. It is translated as CASSQDRGLRREQFF.

At least ten counts were recorded for this clonotype. The chain employs TRBV29-1 and TRBJ2-7, with D perhaps given as TRBD1 or TRBD2 (5 bases each). With 6 bases removed from V and 2 bases from J, the gap between germline ends came to 14 bases. This CDR3 spans 13 amino acids. Germline CDR1 and CDR2: SQVTM and ANQGSEA. For the CDR3, the DNA is TGCAGCGTCATCGGGACGACTGCCTACGAGCAGTACTTC. This gives the protein CSVIGTTAYEQYF.

This clonotype has a count of ten or more. The chain employs TRBV19 and TRBJ2-1; maybe TRBD1 (6 bases). The germline V and J ends were trimmed by 3 bases and 0 bases, with 15 bases remaining between them. The CDR3 loop spans 17 amino acids. Germline V gene sequence: CDR1 LNHDA, CDR2 SQIVND (reference sequence). The CDR3 sequence is CASSIRVRGSSYNEQFF. CDR3 sequence (DNA): TGTGCCAGTAGTATTCGGGTCAGGGGAAGCTCCTACAATGAGCAGTTCTTC.

This clonotype showed up just a few times. V usage is TRBV4-2 and J usage is TRBJ2-6, with D perhaps matching TRBD1 (6 bases). Trimming took 3 bases from V and 0 from J, leaving 12 bases between them. This CDR3 has 17 residues. Germline lookup yields CDR1 LGHNA and CDR2 YNFKEQ. The CDR3: CASSQWTELSGANVLTF. The CDR3 DNA sequence: TGTGCCAGCAGCCAGTGGACAGAACTCTCTGGGGCCAACGTCCTGACTTTC.

This chain joins TRBV11-2 and TRBJ2-6; D is unclear. Germline loops: CDR1 SGHAT, CDR2 FQNNGV. CDR3 length: 15 residues. Trimming pared 5 bases from V and 1 base from J, leaving 9 bases between. The CDR3 is CASSQGGSGANVLTF. The CDR3, as DNA: TGTGCCAGCAGCCAAGGCGGTTCTGGGGCCAACGTCCTGACTTTC.

CDR3 DNA sequence: TGTGCCAGCAGCTTAGGACTAGCGGGTTTGAATGAGCAGTTCTTC. Residues: CASSLGLAGLNEQFF. This chain uses TRBV7-9 with TRBJ2-1, with 10 bases identical to TRBD2. V shed 1 base, J shed 7 bases, and the junction held 4 bases outside the gene matches. The CDR3 consists of 15 residues. CDR1 and CDR2 (germline): SEHNR, FQNEAQ (reference sequence).

In its sample, this clonotype was seen many times. The chain carries TRBV11-2 and TRBJ2-5; the D call may be TRBD1 or TRBD2 (5 bases each). V dropped 5 bases and J dropped 4 bases, with 26 bases sitting between them. The germline CDR1 and CDR2 sequences are SGHAT and FQNNGV. The CDR3 is made up of 18 amino acids. The CDR3, as DNA: TGTGCCAGCAGCGTATTTCCGGGACCGACTCCAAGTGGAGAGACCCAGTACTTC. It encodes CASSVFPGPTPSGETQYF. Using reference TRBV11-2 and TRBJ2-5 for the parts outside the CDR3, the full variable domain is EAGVAQSPRYKIIEKRQSVAFWCNPISGHATLYWYQQILGQGPKLLIQFQNNGVVDDSQLPKDRFSAERLKGVDSTLKIQPAKLEDSAVYLCASSVFPGPTPSGETQYFGPGTRLLVL.

Comments on this clonotype: A read error is possible here, since a much larger clone lies one base away. The rearrangement joins TRBV5-5 to TRBJ1-2; unclear D gene. Germline V gene data show CDR1 as SGHKS and CDR2 as YYEKEE (reference sequence). Trimming left V 0 bases short and J 4 bases short, with 7 bases between. The CDR3 loop spans 13 amino acids. The CDR3 is CASSLDASYGYTF. The CDR3 DNA follows: TGTGCCAGCAGCTTGGACGCCAGCTATGGCTACACCTTC.

This clonotype appeared many times. The chain couples TRBV4-3 to TRBJ2-1; TRBD2 agrees at 12 bases. Germline V gene sequence: CDR1 LGHNA, CDR2 YSLEER. There are 17 residues in the CDR3. With 1 base clipped from V and 8 bases from J, the junction kept 9 bases outside the gene matches. In nucleotides, the CDR3 is TGCGCCAGCAGCCAAGCCCCTTGGACTAGCGGGAATGATGAGCAGTTCTTC. Translated: CASSQAPWTSGNDEQFF.